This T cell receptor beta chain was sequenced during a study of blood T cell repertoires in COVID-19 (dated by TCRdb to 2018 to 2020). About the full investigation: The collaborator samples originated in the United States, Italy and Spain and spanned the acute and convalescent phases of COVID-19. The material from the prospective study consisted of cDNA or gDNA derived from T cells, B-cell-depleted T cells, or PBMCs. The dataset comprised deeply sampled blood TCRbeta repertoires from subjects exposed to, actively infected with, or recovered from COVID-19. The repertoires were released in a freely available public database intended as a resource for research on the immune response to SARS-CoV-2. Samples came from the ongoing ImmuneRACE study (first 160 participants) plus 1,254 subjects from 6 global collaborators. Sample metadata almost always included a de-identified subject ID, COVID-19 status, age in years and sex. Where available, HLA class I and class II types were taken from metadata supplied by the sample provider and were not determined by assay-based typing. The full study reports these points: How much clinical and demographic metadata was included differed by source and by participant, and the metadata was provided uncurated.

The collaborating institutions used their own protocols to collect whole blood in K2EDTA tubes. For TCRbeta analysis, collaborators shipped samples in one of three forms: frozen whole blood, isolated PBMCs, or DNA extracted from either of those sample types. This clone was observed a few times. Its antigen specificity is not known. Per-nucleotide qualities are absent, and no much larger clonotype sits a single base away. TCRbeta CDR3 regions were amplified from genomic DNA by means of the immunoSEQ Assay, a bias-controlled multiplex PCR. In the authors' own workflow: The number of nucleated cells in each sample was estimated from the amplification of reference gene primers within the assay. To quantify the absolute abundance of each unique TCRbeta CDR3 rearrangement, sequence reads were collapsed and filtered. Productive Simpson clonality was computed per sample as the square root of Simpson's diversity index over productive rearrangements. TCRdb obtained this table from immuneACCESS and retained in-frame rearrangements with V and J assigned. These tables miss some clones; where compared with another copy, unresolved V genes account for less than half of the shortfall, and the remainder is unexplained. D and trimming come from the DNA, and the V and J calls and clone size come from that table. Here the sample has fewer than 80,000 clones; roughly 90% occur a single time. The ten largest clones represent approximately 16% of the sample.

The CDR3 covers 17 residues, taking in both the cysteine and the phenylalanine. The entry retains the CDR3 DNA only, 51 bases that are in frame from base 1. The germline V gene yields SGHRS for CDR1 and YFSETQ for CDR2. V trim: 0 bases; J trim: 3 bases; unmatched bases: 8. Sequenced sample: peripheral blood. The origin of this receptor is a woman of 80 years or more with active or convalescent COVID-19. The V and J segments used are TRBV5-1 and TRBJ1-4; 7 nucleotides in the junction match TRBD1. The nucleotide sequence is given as TGCGCCAGCAGCTTGGAGGGGATGGACAGGTCTAATGAAAAACTGTTTTTT. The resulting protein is CASSLEGMDRSNEKLFF.